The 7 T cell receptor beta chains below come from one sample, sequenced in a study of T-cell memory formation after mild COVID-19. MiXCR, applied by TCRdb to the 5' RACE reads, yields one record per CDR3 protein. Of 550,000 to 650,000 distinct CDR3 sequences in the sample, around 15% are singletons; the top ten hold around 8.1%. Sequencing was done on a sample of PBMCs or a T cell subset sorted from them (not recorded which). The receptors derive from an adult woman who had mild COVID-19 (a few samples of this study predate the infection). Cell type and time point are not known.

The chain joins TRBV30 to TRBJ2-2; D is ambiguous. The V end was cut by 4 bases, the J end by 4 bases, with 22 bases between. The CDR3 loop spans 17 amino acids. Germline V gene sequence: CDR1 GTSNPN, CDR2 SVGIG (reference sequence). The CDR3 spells CAWKAPPGPAITGELFF. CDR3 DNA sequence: TGTGCCTGGAAGGCGCCGCCAGGACCCGCCATCACCGGGGAGCTGTTTTTT.

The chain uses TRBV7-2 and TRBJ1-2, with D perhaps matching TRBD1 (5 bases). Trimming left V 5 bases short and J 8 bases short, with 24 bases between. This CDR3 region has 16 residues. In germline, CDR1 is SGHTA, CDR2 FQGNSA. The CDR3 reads CASSPSGPISRDGYTF. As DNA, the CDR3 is TGTGCCAGCAGCCCCTCTGGCCCGATTTCCAGGGACGGCTACACCTTC.

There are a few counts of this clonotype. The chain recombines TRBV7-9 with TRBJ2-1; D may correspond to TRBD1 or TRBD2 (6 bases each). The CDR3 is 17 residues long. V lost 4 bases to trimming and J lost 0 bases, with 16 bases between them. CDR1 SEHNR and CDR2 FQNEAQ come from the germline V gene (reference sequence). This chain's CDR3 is CASSSLGGGTSYNEQFF. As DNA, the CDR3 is TGTGCCAGCAGCTCGTTAGGAGGGGGTACCTCCTACAATGAGCAGTTCTTC.

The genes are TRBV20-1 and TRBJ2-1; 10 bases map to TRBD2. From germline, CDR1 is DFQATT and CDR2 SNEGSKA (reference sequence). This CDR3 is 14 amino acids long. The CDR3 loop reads CSSGSGGARNEQFF. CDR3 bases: TGCAGCTCAGGGAGCGGGGGGGCTCGGAATGAGCAGTTCTTC.

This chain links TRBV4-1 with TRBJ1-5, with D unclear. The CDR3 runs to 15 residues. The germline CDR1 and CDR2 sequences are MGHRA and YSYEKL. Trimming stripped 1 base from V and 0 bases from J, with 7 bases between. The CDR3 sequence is CASSQGAFSNQPQHF. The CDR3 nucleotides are TGCGCCAGCAGCCAAGGGGCCTTTAGCAATCAGCCCCAGCATTTT.

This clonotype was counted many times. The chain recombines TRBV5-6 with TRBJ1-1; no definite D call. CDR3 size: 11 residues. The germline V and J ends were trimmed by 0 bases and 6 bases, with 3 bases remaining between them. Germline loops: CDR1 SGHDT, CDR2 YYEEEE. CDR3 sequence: CASSLASEAFF. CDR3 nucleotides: TGTGCCAGCAGCTTGGCCTCTGAAGCTTTCTTT. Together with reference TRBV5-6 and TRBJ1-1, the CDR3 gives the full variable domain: DAGVTQSPTHLIKTRGQQVTLRCSPKSGHDTVSWYQQALGQGPQFIFQYYEEEERQRGNFPDRFSGHQFPNYSSELNVNALLLGDSALYLCASSLASEAFFGQGTRLTVV.

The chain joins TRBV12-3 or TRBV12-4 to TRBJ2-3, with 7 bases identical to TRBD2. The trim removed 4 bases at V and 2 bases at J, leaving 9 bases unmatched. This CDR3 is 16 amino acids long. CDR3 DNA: TGTGCCAGCAGTTCCAGACTAGCCCTAACCACAGATACGCAGTATTTT. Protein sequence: CASSSRLALTTDTQYF.